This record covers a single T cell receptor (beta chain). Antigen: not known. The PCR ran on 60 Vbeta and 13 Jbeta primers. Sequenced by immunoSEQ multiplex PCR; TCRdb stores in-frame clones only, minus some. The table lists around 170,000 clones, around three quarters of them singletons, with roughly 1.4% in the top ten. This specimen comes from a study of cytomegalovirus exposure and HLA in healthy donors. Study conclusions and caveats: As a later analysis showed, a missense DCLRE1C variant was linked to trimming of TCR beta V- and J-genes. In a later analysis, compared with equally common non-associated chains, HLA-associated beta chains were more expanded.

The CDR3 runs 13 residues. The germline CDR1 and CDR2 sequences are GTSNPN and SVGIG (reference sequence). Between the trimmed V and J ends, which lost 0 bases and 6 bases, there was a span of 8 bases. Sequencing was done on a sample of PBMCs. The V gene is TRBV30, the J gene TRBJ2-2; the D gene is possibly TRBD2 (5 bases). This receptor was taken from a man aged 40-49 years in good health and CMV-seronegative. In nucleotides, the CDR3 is TGTGCCTGGAGTGTAGGGAGTCCCGGGGAGCTGTTTTTT. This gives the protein CAWSVGSPGELFF.